This T cell receptor beta chain came from a study of cytomegalovirus exposure and HLA in healthy donors. TCRdb's copy holds only in-frame clones and misses some; the assay was immunoSEQ multiplex PCR. In the table there are 100,000 to 150,000 clones, approximately 87% of which are singletons. CDR1 and CDR2 from the germline V gene are LNHDA and SQIVND (reference sequence). The CDR3 spans 18 residues. V lost 3 bases to trimming and J lost 4 bases; unmatched junction nucleotides: 12. Material: PBMCs. This receptor was obtained from a woman in her twenties or thirties in good health and CMV-seronegative. The V gene is TRBV19, the J gene TRBJ1-2, with 12 bases identical to TRBD1. The CDR3 nucleotides read TGTGCCAGTAGTATCCCCGGGACAGGGGGCTCCCTCTCCTATGGCTACACCTTC. Protein product: CASSIPGTGGSLSYGYTF.